This TCR beta chain originates from a study of OX40 agonist ivuxolimab in advanced cancers. With regard to the full study: Ivuxolimab, which targeted the costimulatory receptor OX40 (CD134), was an agonistic, fully human IgG2 monoclonal antibody. Intravenous ivuxolimab was administered to patients every 2 weeks at six dose levels: 0.01, 0.1, 0.3, 1.5, 3 and 10 mg/kg. Of the roughly 51 dose-escalation patients, hepatocellular carcinoma was present in roughly 19, melanoma in about 15, renal cell carcinoma in 9 and head and neck cancer in 9. The dose-escalation cohort was about 87% male with a mean age of about 54 years, ranging from roughly 23 to 90. Patients were allowed to have had prior anti-PD-1, anti-PD-L1 or anti-CTLA-4 therapy, and 40% of the dose-escalation patients had been treated with checkpoint inhibitors. Partial responses were achieved by three dose-escalation patients, of whom one had hepatocellular carcinoma and two had cutaneous melanoma. The purpose of peripheral TCRbeta sequencing was to test whether ivuxolimab changed TCR sequence diversity and led to clonal T-cell expansion. The paper reports the monotherapy dose-escalation portion (N ≈ 50 patients) of the phase I ivuxolimab trial. Results the study describes overall, beyond this receptor: In partial responders in the 0.1-3.0 mg/kg groups, normalized peripheral clonal expansion was found to be among the lowest, especially among CD8+ T cells. After ivuxolimab, expanded clones were on average more numerous among CD8+ T cells than among CD4+ T cells. At doses of 0.1 to 3.0 mg/kg, clonal expansion of both CD4+ and CD8+ T cells in blood was seen between baseline and week 6. The antigen specificity of the clonally expanded peripheral T cells was not determined. Low levels of normalized T-cell clonal expansion were also seen in some nonresponding patients.

Only a few counts were recorded for this clone. Its antigen is unknown. No clone much larger than this one lies a single base away; base qualities are absent. Genomic DNA was extracted from sorted cells for sequencing of the TCRbeta CDR3 region. TCRbeta CDR3 regions were sequenced using the immunoSEQ Assay. In its TCRdb copy, this immuneACCESS table keeps in-frame sequences only and misses some clones. Where compared with another copy, unresolved V genes explain less than half of these, and the others have no known cause. The sample table lists about 59,000 clones, about 87% of them with a count of one. Approximately 0.4% of the sample is held by the ten biggest clonotypes. The CDR3 runs 13 residues from the cysteine to the phenylalanine. The sequence is cut down to CDR3 DNA, 39 bases in frame from base 1. Reading the germline V gene (reference sequence) gives CDR1 GTSNPN and CDR2 SVGIG. At the junction V is shortened by 4 bases and J by 4 bases, with 10 bases in between.

Patients with a history of autoimmune disease or receiving systemic immunosuppression were excluded from the trial. In every dose cohort, peripheral blood was drawn for TCR sequencing at baseline, cycle 4 day 1, and cycle 7 day 1. Samples came from an open-label, multicenter, first-in-human phase I dose-escalation trial of ivuxolimab. The trial enrolled adults with locally advanced or metastatic head and neck squamous cell, hepatocellular, melanoma or renal cell carcinoma. Before TCR sequencing, CD4+ and CD8+ T cells were separately sorted from peripheral blood. The rearranged segments are TRBV30 and TRBJ1-4, with TRBD1 as a weak D call on 5 bases. The sequence derives from an adult with an advanced solid tumor such as melanoma, head and neck, liver or kidney cancer. The sample in question was CD4+ or CD8+ T cells sorted from blood, obtained in a trial of the OX40 agonist ivuxolimab. The DNA sequence is TGTGCCTGGAACCGGCAGGGTAATGAAAAACTGTTTTTT. It translates as CAWNRQGNEKLFF.